This TCR beta chain is drawn from a study of blood T cell repertoires in COVID-19. Study in general: Material from acute and convalescent COVID-19 was sourced from the United States, Italy and Spain. In each case, the material was cDNA or gDNA derived from T cells, B-cell-depleted T cells, or PBMCs.

The germline V gene encodes CDR1 SGHRS and CDR2 YFSETQ. V lost 0 bases to trimming and J lost 7 bases, with 11 bases between them. There are 13 residues in the CDR3. This table comes from immunoSEQ multiplex PCR, and its TCRdb copy is limited to in-frame clones, with some not included. The sample carries around 260,000 clones, 86% recorded once. This receptor was obtained from a man aged 25 to 40 with active or convalescent COVID-19. This chain links TRBV5-1 with TRBJ2-7; TRBD2 might be the D (6 bases). The sequenced material came from peripheral blood. CDR3 amino acids: CASSLAGGLEQYF. Here the CDR3 DNA reads TGCGCCAGCAGCTTGGCCGGGGGTTTGGAGCAGTACTTC.